The rows below give T cell receptor beta chains drawn from one sample of a study of blood T cell repertoires in COVID-19. Repertoires were generated with immunoSEQ multiplex PCR, while TCRdb's copy carries only in-frame clones and drops some. The table includes around 460,000 clones, about 87% detected once. Sequencing was done on a sample of peripheral blood. These receptors came from a man in his late teens or twenties with COVID-19, enrolled during active disease. Both conserved end residues are part of each CDR3. The order of the fields is V gene, clone size, D gene, J gene, CDR3 DNA, CDR3 protein. A D gene is named only where the DNA matches it firmly. Where a row states a size, it is once, few, many or the class of an expanded clone; other rows omit it.

TRBV6-5,once,TRBD1,TRBJ2-7,TGTGCCAGCAGTTACCGTGGGACAGACTACGAGCAGTACTTC,CASSYRGTDYEQYF
TRBV5-4,.,TRBD1,TRBJ2-7,TGTGCCAGCAGCCCGGACAGGGGGGCCAGCTCCTACGAGCAGTACTTC,CASSPDRGASSYEQYF
TRBV18,.,TRBD1,TRBJ1-1,TGTGCCAGCTCACCGGGGGACAGGGAAGCTTTCTTT,CASSPGDREAFF
TRBV11-3,.,.,TRBJ2-1,TGTGCCAGCAGCTCATCTGGGAGCAATGAGCAGTTCTTC,CASSSSGSNEQFF
TRBV6-1,.,.,TRBJ1-5,TGTGCCAGCGGTGACAGGAGGGATCAGCCCCAGCATTTT,CASGDRRDQPQHF
TRBV19,.,TRBD1,TRBJ2-3,TGTGCCAGTGGGCCCACAGGGGCAGGAGATACGCAGTATTTT,CASGPTGAGDTQYF
TRBV2,.,.,TRBJ2-1,TGTGCCAGCAGTCTCGGAGCGGTCTCCTACAATGAGCAGTTCTTC,CASSLGAVSYNEQFF
TRBV30,once,.,TRBJ1-1,TGTGCCTGGGGTGGGAGGGGGGACACTGAAGCTTTCTTT,CAWGGRGDTEAFF
TRBV2,.,TRBD2,TRBJ2-3,TGTGCCAGCAGTGAACCCAAAAGAGGAAAAGGAGCGGGGGGCACAGATACGCAGTATTTT,CASSEPKRGKGAGGTDTQYF
TRBV6-1,.,TRBD1,TRBJ1-4,TGTGCCAGCAGTGAAGCGTGGGGGACAGGTCGATTGGAAAAACTGTTTTTT,CASSEAWGTGRLEKLFF
TRBV29-1,.,TRBD1,TRBJ1-2,TGCAGCGTTGAAGAGACAGGGGCGAAAGGCTACACCTTC,CSVEETGAKGYTF
TRBV2,once,TRBD2,TRBJ2-7,TGTGCCAGCAGTAGTATTCTAGCGGGAGCCTACGAGCAGTACTTC,CASSSILAGAYEQYF
TRBV4-1,.,TRBD2,TRBJ2-1,TGCGCCAGCAGCTCAGACGGTCGGGACTACTCCTACAATGAGCAGTTCTTC,CASSSDGRDYSYNEQFF
TRBV5-4,.,TRBD2,TRBJ2-7,TGTGCCAGCAGCTCCGGGAGCGGGGGGCTCGACGAGCAGTACTTC,CASSSGSGGLDEQYF
TRBV5-1,once,TRBD2,TRBJ2-3,TGCGCCAGCAGCTTGACTAGCGGGCCCAGGACAGATACGCAGTATTTT,CASSLTSGPRTDTQYF
TRBV6-1,.,.,TRBJ1-2,TGTGCCAGCAGTGAAGCGAGGGGGTTGGGCTACACCTTC,CASSEARGLGYTF
TRBV10-2,.,.,TRBJ2-7,TGCGCCAGCCGAACAGGAAACGACTACGAGCAGTACTTC,CASRTGNDYEQYF
TRBV27,.,TRBD1,TRBJ1-1,TGTGCCAGCAGTTTGACAGGGACTCTTACTACTGAAGCTTTCTTT,CASSLTGTLTTEAFF
TRBV7-9,.,.,TRBJ1-5,TGTGCCAGCAGCTTAGGAGGTGTCGGGCAGCCCCAGCATTTT,CASSLGGVGQPQHF
TRBV24-1,.,.,TRBJ2-3,TGTGCAAATAACCGGGGTGATTTTAATAGCACAGATACGCAGTATTTT,CANNRGDFNSTDTQYF
TRBV27,few,.,TRBJ1-2,TGTGCCAGCAGTGCCGAACAGTATTCTCTCGACGGCTACACCTTC,CASSAEQYSLDGYTF
TRBV30,.,.,TRBJ2-2,TGTGCCTGGAGTGTAACTAGGTTGGGTTTGGCCGGGGAGCTGTTTTTT,CAWSVTRLGLAGELFF
TRBV20-1,.,TRBD2,TRBJ2-3,TGCAGTGCTAGTCGACTAGCGGGGGGACGTACAGATACGCAGTATTTT,CSASRLAGGRTDTQYF
TRBV2,.,TRBD1,TRBJ2-2,TGTGCCAGCAGCCAGGACAGGAGAAACACCGGGGAGCTGTTTTTT,CASSQDRRNTGELFF
TRBV2,.,TRBD2,TRBJ2-3,TGTGCCAGCAGTGGGCCAGGCGGGAGTGGCGCAGATACGCAGTATTTT,CASSGPGGSGADTQYF
TRBV11-3,few,TRBD2,TRBJ2-1,TGTGCCAGCAGCTTAGGACTAGCGGGGCCCAATGAGCAGTTCTTC,CASSLGLAGPNEQFF
TRBV5-6,.,TRBD2,TRBJ2-7,TGTGCCAGCAACTACCGGACTAGCGGGTTCTACGAGCAGTACTTC,CASNYRTSGFYEQYF
TRBV19,.,.,TRBJ1-1,TGTGCCAGTAGTATCGCCGCGACAGTGAACACTGAAGCTTTCTTT,CASSIAATVNTEAFF
TRBV4-2,.,.,TRBJ2-2,TGTGCCAGCAGCCAGGCCTTTAGCTCCAACACCGGGGAGCTGTTTTTT,CASSQAFSSNTGELFF
TRBV19,few,.,TRBJ1-1,TGTGCCAGTACCCACTGGCGAGCACAGGGCATGAACACTGAAGCTTTCTTT,CASTHWRAQGMNTEAFF
TRBV12-5,.,.,TRBJ1-3,TGTGCTAGTGGTTTGTACGGCTCTGGAAACACCATATATTTT,CASGLYGSGNTIYF
TRBV11-3,.,.,TRBJ1-5,TGTGCCAGCAGCTTAGAAGAGTCGGGGAGCAATCAGCCCCAGCATTTT,CASSLEESGSNQPQHF
TRBV12-3/TRBV12-4,once,.,TRBJ1-1,TGTGCCAGCAGTTCGCGGCAGTTGACTGAAGCTTTCTTT,CASSSRQLTEAFF
TRBV6-6,few,.,TRBJ2-5,TGTGCCAGCAGTTACAAAGGGAGACAAGAGACCCAGTACTTC,CASSYKGRQETQYF
TRBV6-6,.,TRBD1,TRBJ1-6,TGTGCCAGCAGTTTGGACAGGGGTTCACCCCTCCACTTT,CASSLDRGSPLHF
TRBV5-6,.,.,TRBJ2-5,TGTGCCAGCAGCTTGCCCGAGCGAGAGACCCAGTACTTC,CASSLPERETQYF
TRBV7-9,.,TRBD2,TRBJ2-5,TGTGCCAGCAGCCCGTACCGACTAGCGGGGGGACCCGCGGGGACCCAGTACTTC,CASSPYRLAGGPAGTQYF
TRBV9,.,TRBD1,TRBJ2-1,TGTGCCAGCAGCGTCGGGACAGGGTCAGCGGTGGATGAGCAGTTCTTC,CASSVGTGSAVDEQFF
TRBV9,.,.,TRBJ1-5,TGTGCCAGCAGCGTAGGGGAGGGAAGGGAGGATCAGCCCCAGCATTTT,CASSVGEGREDQPQHF
TRBV24-1,.,.,TRBJ2-7,TGTGCCACCAGTCGGGGGGCGTCTTACGAGCAGTACTTC,CATSRGASYEQYF
TRBV19,.,.,TRBJ1-5,TGTGCCAGTAGAGGGGAAAGAGGCAGGGGAAGGGATCAGCCCCAGCATTTT,CASRGERGRGRDQPQHF
TRBV5-6,.,.,TRBJ1-4,TGTGCCAGCAGCTTTCTAGGCACGCTTAATGAAAAACTGTTTTTT,CASSFLGTLNEKLFF
TRBV5-8,.,TRBD1,TRBJ2-7,TGTGCCAGCAGCTGGGACAGGGGGCAGGGAGAGCAGTACTTC,CASSWDRGQGEQYF
TRBV5-1,.,TRBD1,TRBJ2-2,TGCGCCAGCAGCTTATCCGGGACAGGGCTTCCCGGGGAGCTGTTTTTT,CASSLSGTGLPGELFF
TRBV28,.,TRBD1,TRBJ1-5,TGTGCCAGCAGTTACAGGGGGCGGGGCAATCAGCCCCAGCATTTT,CASSYRGRGNQPQHF
TRBV5-1,.,TRBD1,TRBJ2-3,TGCGCCAGCAGCCTAAGACAGGGTGGGAGCACAGATACGCAGTATTTT,CASSLRQGGSTDTQYF
TRBV14,.,TRBD2,TRBJ2-1,TGTGCCAGCAGCCTTCTAGCGGGGCGCAATGAGCAGTTCTTC,CASSLLAGRNEQFF
TRBV7-6,.,TRBD1,TRBJ2-7,TGTGCCAGCAGCTTAACAGGGGCCGCCTACGAGCAGTACTTC,CASSLTGAAYEQYF
TRBV30,once,.,TRBJ2-3,TGTGCCTGGAGTGCGGGACTCTCATTATATTTT,CAWSAGLSLYF
TRBV11-2,.,TRBD2,TRBJ2-5,TGTGCCAGCAGCGCAAGACTAGCGGGAGGCCAAGAGACCCAGTACTTC,CASSARLAGGQETQYF
TRBV27,.,.,TRBJ2-1,TGTGCCAGTGCAGGGGGGAGCTCCTACAATGAGCAGTTCTTC,CASAGGSSYNEQFF
TRBV10-2,.,TRBD2,TRBJ2-1,TGCGCCAGCAGATCCATTGGACTAGCGGGGGGGATGTTCCACAATGAGCAGTTCTTC,CASRSIGLAGGMFHNEQFF
TRBV5-1,.,TRBD2,TRBJ2-3,TGCGCCAGCAGCTTGGATAGCGGGGCTAGCACAGATACGCAGTATTTT,CASSLDSGASTDTQYF